Below are 5 T cell receptor beta chains sequenced from a single sample in a study of cytomegalovirus exposure and HLA in healthy donors listed by TCRdb under 2017. The library relied on the immunoSEQ multiplex PCR assay. The multiplex PCR relied on a mix of 60 forward primers for TCR Vbeta segments and 13 reverse primers for TCR Jbeta segments. In its TCRdb copy, this immuneACCESS table keeps in-frame sequences only and misses some clones. Where compared with another copy, unresolved V genes explain less than half of these, and the others have no known cause. A total of around 130,000 clones appear in this sample, roughly 80% of them only once. The ten most abundant clones make up about 4% of the sample. The specimen was PBMCs. The receptors stem from a woman aged 40 to 49 in good health and CMV-seronegative.

This clone appeared a few times. The chain joins TRBV5-8 to TRBJ1-4; 9 positions match TRBD1. Germline-derived CDR1 and CDR2 are SGHTS and YDEGEE. The trim removed 4 bases at V and 6 bases at J, leaving 4 bases unmatched. This CDR3 spans 14 amino acids. For the CDR3, the DNA is TGTGCCAGCAGCGGGGGACAGGGATATGAAAAACTGTTTTTT. The encoded protein is CASSGGQGYEKLFF.

The chain joins TRBV19 to TRBJ1-5; perhaps TRBD1 as D (6 bases). CDR3 length: 17 amino acids. The V gene lost 1 base and the J gene lost 1 base, with 14 bases spanning the gap. Germline V gene data show CDR1 as LNHDA and CDR2 as SQIVND (reference sequence). The CDR3 here is CASSIAGQLLSNQPQHF. The CDR3 bases are TGTGCCAGTAGTATAGCCGGACAGTTGTTAAGCAATCAGCCCCAGCATTTT.

The chain carries TRBV9 and TRBJ2-5; 8 bases align to TRBD1. This CDR3 has 16 residues. The germline V gene encodes CDR1 SGDLS and CDR2 YYNGEE. V gave up 0 bases and J gave up 5 bases; unmatched junction bases: 9. The CDR3 coding sequence is TGTGCCAGCAGCGTAGGGGCAGGGGGCGCGGGGGAGACCCAGTACTTC. It encodes CASSVGAGGAGETQYF.

This clone has more than one count but fewer than ten. The chain has TRBV4-3 and TRBJ1-2, with 11 bases aligning to TRBD1. This CDR3 region has 16 residues. Trimming at V came to 1 base and at J to 6 bases, leaving 7 bases not matched to a gene. Germline V gene data show CDR1 as LGHNA and CDR2 as YSLEER. The CDR3 DNA follows: TGCGCCAGCAGCCAAGTTATGCGGACAGGGGGCGATGGCTACACCTTC. It specifies CASSQVMRTGGDGYTF.

The gene calls are TRBV19 and TRBJ2-1, with a tentative D call TRBD2 (5 bases). CDR3 size: 16 residues. From germline, CDR1 is LNHDA and CDR2 SQIVND (reference sequence). The V and J ends lost 6 bases and 3 bases respectively, with 18 bases between them. DNA for the CDR3: TGTGCCAGTAGGTATCAGCGGACTGGCCTCTACAATGAGCAGTTCTTC. Protein sequence: CASRYQRTGLYNEQFF. Full variable domain (remainder filled in from reference TRBV19 and TRBJ2-1): DGGITQSPKYLFRKEGQNVTLSCEQNLNHDAMYWYRQDPGQGLRLIYYSQIVNDFQKGDIAEGYSVSREKKESFPLTVTSAQKNPTAFYLCASRYQRTGLYNEQFFGPGTRLTVL.